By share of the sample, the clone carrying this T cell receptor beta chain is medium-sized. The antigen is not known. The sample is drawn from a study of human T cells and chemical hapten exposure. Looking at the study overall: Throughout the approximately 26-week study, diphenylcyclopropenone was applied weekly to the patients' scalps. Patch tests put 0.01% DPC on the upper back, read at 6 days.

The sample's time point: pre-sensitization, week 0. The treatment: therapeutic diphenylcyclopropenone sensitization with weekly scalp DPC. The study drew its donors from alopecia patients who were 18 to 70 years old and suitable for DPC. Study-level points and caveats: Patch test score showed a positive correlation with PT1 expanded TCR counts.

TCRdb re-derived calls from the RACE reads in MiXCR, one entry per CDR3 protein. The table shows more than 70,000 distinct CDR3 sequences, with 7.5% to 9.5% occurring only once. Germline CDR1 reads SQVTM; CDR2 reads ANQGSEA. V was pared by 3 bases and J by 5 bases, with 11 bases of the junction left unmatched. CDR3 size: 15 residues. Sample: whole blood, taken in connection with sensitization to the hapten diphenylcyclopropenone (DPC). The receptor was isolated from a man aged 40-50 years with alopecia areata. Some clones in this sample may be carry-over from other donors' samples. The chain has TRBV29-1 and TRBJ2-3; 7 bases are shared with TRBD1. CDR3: CSVEDTGEYQDTQYF. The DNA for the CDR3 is TGCAGCGTTGAGGACACAGGGGAGTATCAAGATACGCAGTATTTT.